This record looks at one TCR beta chain sequence and its context. Only in-frame clones appear in the TCRdb table, and some are missing; sequencing was by immunoSEQ multiplex PCR. This sample has 60,000 to 75,000 clones; 95% to 98% occur once, and the top ten carry approximately 0.3%. This sample was taken from a study of technical replicates of blood from several donors. With V trimmed by 4 bases and J by 5 bases, 6 bases remained unmatched. The CDR3 extends over 15 amino acids. Germline CDR1 reads MNHEY; CDR2 reads SVGAGI. V and J are TRBV6-5 and TRBJ2-5; TRBD1 matches 11 bases. The source material was T cells isolated from PBMCs. The TCR sequence derives from a human donor in good health. CDR3 in amino acids: CASSSGQGAWETQYF. As DNA, the CDR3 is TGTGCCAGCAGTTCTGGACAGGGGGCGTGGGAGACCCAGTACTTC.